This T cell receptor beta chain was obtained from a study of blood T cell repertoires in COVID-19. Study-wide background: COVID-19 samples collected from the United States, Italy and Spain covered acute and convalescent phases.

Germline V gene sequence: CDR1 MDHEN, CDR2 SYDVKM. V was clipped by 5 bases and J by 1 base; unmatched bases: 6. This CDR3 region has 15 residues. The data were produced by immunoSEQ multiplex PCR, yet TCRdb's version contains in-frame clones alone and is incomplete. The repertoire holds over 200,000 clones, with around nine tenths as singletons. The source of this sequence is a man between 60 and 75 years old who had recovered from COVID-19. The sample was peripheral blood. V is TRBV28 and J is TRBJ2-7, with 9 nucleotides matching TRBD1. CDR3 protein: CASSVLGQGSYEQYF. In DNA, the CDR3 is TGTGCCAGCAGTGTGCTGGGACAGGGATCCTACGAGCAGTACTTC.